One sample yielded the 20 T cell receptor beta chains listed below, sequenced in a study of Ad26.COV2.S vaccination and SARS-CoV-2 variants (dated by TCRdb to 2020 to 2023). This specimen's treatment or condition label, interpreted: around 19 received Ad26.COV2.S at low or high dose, single or two shots; about 5 received placebo; per-sample allocation not given. Repertoires of vaccine and placebo recipients were sequenced from samples taken on day 63 after the first injection. The method behind the library was the immunoSEQ multiplex PCR assay. The immuneACCESS repertoire file appears here via TCRdb, limited to in-frame rearrangements. These files lack a portion of the clones; in checked studies, under half of the deficit traces to unresolved V genes, and the cause of the others is not known. This sample comprises more than 300,000 clones, around four fifths of them detected only once. The ten largest clones capture roughly 2% of the sample.

This sample comprised peripheral blood, obtained in a trial of Ad26.COV2.S vaccine versus placebo. The receptors shown here come from a person aged 18-60 years who received the Ad26.COV2.S COVID-19 vaccine or a placebo.

The chain joins TRBV10-3 to TRBJ1-1, with 7 nucleotides matching TRBD1. The junction had 1 base not matched to a gene; V was cut back by 5 bases and J by 1 base. Germline values: CDR1 ENHRY, CDR2 SYGVKD. CDR3 length equals 13 residues. The CDR3 sequence: CAISRTGNTEAFF. CDR3 bases: TGTGCCATCAGTCGGACAGGGAACACTGAAGCTTTCTTT.

The chain joins TRBV29-1 to TRBJ1-2, with 8 bases aligning to TRBD1. The V segment lost 3 bases and the J segment 7 bases; nucleotides outside the gene matches: 4. Germline CDR1 SQVTM, CDR2 ANQGSEA. The CDR3 covers 12 residues. CDR3 amino acids: CSVDGTGGGYTF. In DNA, the CDR3 is TGCAGCGTTGATGGGACAGGAGGTGGCTACACCTTC.

This clone was found a few times. The sample has other DNA sequences that encode this CDR3 too. The chain links TRBV18 to TRBJ1-1; D perhaps matches TRBD1 (6 bases). With 6 bases removed from V and 1 base from J, the gap between germline ends came to 9 bases. The CDR3 extends over 13 amino acids. Germline V gives CDR1 KGHSH, CDR2 LQKENI. For the CDR3, the DNA is TGTGCCAGCTCCCAGGGGCGGAACACTGAAGCTTTCTTT. It codes for CASSQGRNTEAFF.

There are a few counts of this clone. The CDR3, as DNA: TGCGCCAGCAGCTTGGCCACAGGCTCTGGGGCCAACGTCCTGACTTTC. Protein: CASSLATGSGANVLTF. V usage is TRBV5-1 and J usage is TRBJ2-6; possibly TRBD1 for D (5 bases). This CDR3 comprises 16 residues. Per germline, CDR1 SGHRS and CDR2 YFSETQ. V shed 0 bases and J shed 0 bases, with 7 bases lying between them.

This sequence joins TRBV2 and TRBJ1-5; D perhaps matches TRBD1 (5 bases). Looked up from germline, CDR1 is SNHLY and CDR2 is FYNNEI. Between the trimmed V and J ends, which lost 3 bases and 1 base, there was a span of 16 bases. The CDR3 spans 17 residues. The CDR3 reads CASSEPLGRGSNQPQHF. The CDR3 DNA sequence: TGTGCCAGCAGTGAGCCCCTCGGGAGGGGAAGCAATCAGCCCCAGCATTTT. Full variable domain (remainder filled in from reference TRBV2 and TRBJ1-5): EPEVTQTPSHQVTQMGQEVILRCVPISNHLYFYWYRQILGQKVEFLVSFYNNEISEKSEIFDDQFSVERPDGSNFTLKIRSTKLEDSAMYFCASSEPLGRGSNQPQHFGDGTRLSIL.

The chain employs TRBV2 and TRBJ2-7, with D possibly TRBD1 on 6 matching bases. The CDR3 runs 12 residues. V was pared by 6 bases and J by 3 bases, with 9 bases between. Germline V lookup: CDR1 SNHLY, CDR2 FYNNEI. The CDR3 DNA follows: TGTGCCAGCAGAAAAGGGGGCTACGAGCAGTACTTC. Amino acids: CASRKGGYEQYF.

The rearrangement uses TRBV5-4 and TRBJ2-5; D perhaps matches TRBD1 (5 bases). CDR1 and CDR2 (germline): SGHNT, YYREEE (reference sequence). The CDR3 has 11 residues. V gave up 4 bases and J gave up 4 bases, with 5 bases separating them. CDR3 sequence reads: CASSQGETQYF. The CDR3 bases are TGTGCCAGCAGCCAGGGAGAGACCCAGTACTTC. The full variable domain, with the rest looked up from reference TRBV5-4 and TRBJ2-5, is ETGVTQSPTHLIKTRGQQVTLRCSSQSGHNTVSWYQQALGQGPQFIFQYYREEENGRGNFPPRFSGLQFPNYSSELNVNALELDDSALYLCASSQGETQYFGPGTRLLVL.

The rearrangement joins TRBV10-3 to TRBJ2-1; 10 positions agree with TRBD2. The CDR3 totals 16 residues. Germline CDR1 ENHRY, CDR2 SYGVKD. V was clipped by 3 bases and J by 2 bases; unmatched bases: 4. The CDR3 protein is CAISDPAGGTYNEQFF. As DNA, the CDR3 is TGTGCCATCAGTGATCCAGCGGGGGGGACCTACAATGAGCAGTTCTTC.

The chain recombines TRBV27 with TRBJ1-2, with 10 bases identical to TRBD1. The CDR3 runs to 14 residues. V lost 5 bases to trimming and J lost 4 bases; unmatched junction nucleotides: 4. Per germline, CDR1 MNHEY and CDR2 SMNVEV (reference sequence). The CDR3 DNA sequence: TGTGCCAGCAGTCCGGACAGGGGGACCTATGGCTACACCTTC. It yields the protein CASSPDRGTYGYTF.

The J gene is TRBJ2-1, the V gene TRBV2, with TRBD1 matching 8 bases. CDR1 is SNHLY and CDR2 is FYNNEI in the germline V gene. J lost 8 bases, V lost 6 bases, and 3 bases had no gene match. This CDR3 spans 12 amino acids. The chain's CDR3 is CASRDRVDEQFF. The CDR3 DNA is TGTGCCAGCAGGGACAGGGTCGATGAGCAGTTCTTC.

This chain links TRBV6-4 with TRBJ2-6, with D perhaps matching TRBD1 (6 bases). V lost 4 bases and J lost 2, with 15 bases in between. Per the germline V gene, CDR1 is MRHNA and CDR2 is SNTAGT. This CDR3 comprises 17 residues. DNA of the CDR3: TGTGCCAGCAGTGTCCCCGGCAGGGGACCTGGGGCCAACGTCCTGACTTTC. This sequence encodes CASSVPGRGPGANVLTF.

Notes on this clone: Other nucleotide sequences in the sample specify the same CDR3. The V call is TRBV5-1, the J call TRBJ2-1, with D perhaps TRBD1 (6 bases). The CDR3 sequence is 15 residues long. The V end was cut by 0 bases, the J end by 1 base, with 8 bases between. Germline CDR1 reads SGHRS; CDR2 reads YFSETQ. CDR3 sequence: CASSLEQGSYNEQFF. In DNA form, the CDR3 reads TGCGCCAGCAGCTTGGAACAGGGATCCTACAATGAGCAGTTCTTC. The full variable domain, with the rest looked up from reference TRBV5-1 and TRBJ2-1, is KAGVTQTPRYLIKTRGQQVTLSCSPISGHRSVSWYQQTPGQGLQFLFEYFSETQRNKGNFPGRFSGRQFSNSRSEMNVSTLELGDSALYLCASSLEQGSYNEQFFGPGTRLTVL.

This clone was detected once. The rearrangement joins TRBV30 to TRBJ1-2, with TRBD1 as a possible D gene (6 bases). The CDR3 totals 13 residues. V lost 2 bases and J 4 bases, leaving 11 bases between the germline ends. The germline gives CDR1 GTSNPN, CDR2 SVGIG (reference sequence). CDR3 sequence (DNA): TGTGCCTGGAGTCCAGGGGTCGGCTATGGCTACACCTTC. This encodes CAWSPGVGYGYTF.

Turning to this clone: At one end the junction does not follow the germline gene, possibly because of a read error. The chain couples TRBV7-9 to TRBJ2-3; 11 bases fit TRBD2. Germline CDR1 and CDR2: SEHNR and FQNEAQ (reference sequence). This CDR3 contains 15 residues. CDR3 residues: CASSIAGGPVDTQYF. The CDR3 DNA reads TGTGCCAGCAGCATAGCGGGGGGGCCGGTAGATACGCAGTATTTT.

The chain links TRBV5-1 to TRBJ2-1; 10 nucleotides line up with TRBD2. CDR3 size: 16 residues. V was pared by 0 bases and J by 3 bases, with 3 bases of the junction left unmatched. Per the germline V gene, CDR1 is SGHRS and CDR2 is YFSETQ. This chain's CDR3 is CASSLASGGLYNEQFF. The DNA of the CDR3 is TGCGCCAGCAGCTTGGCTAGCGGGGGCCTCTACAATGAGCAGTTCTTC.

The chain joins TRBV6-1 to TRBJ2-2, with D unresolved. CDR3 length equals 13 residues. The ends were cut back, 1 base at V and 5 bases at J, with 5 bases in the middle. CDR1 and CDR2 from the germline V gene are MNHNS and SASEGT. The CDR3 region has the DNA TGTGCCAGCAGTGAAGTGGGGACCGGGGAGCTGTTTTTT. Residues: CASSEVGTGELFF.

The rearrangement joins TRBV2 to TRBJ2-7; TRBD2 aligns across 9 bases. With 2 bases clipped from V and 0 bases from J, the junction kept 17 bases outside the gene matches. The CDR3 sequence is 20 residues long. Germline V CDR1 and CDR2: SNHLY, FYNNEI. This CDR3 is CASSEWASGMLLLLSYEQYF. CDR3 nucleotides: TGTGCCAGCAGTGAATGGGCTAGCGGGATGCTACTTTTACTCTCCTACGAGCAGTACTTC. Full variable domain (outside the CDR3, taken from reference TRBV2 and TRBJ2-7): EPEVTQTPSHQVTQMGQEVILRCVPISNHLYFYWYRQILGQKVEFLVSFYNNEISEKSEIFDDQFSVERPDGSNFTLKIRSTKLEDSAMYFCASSEWASGMLLLLSYEQYFGPGTRLTVT.

The chain has TRBV27 and TRBJ2-7, with D perhaps matching TRBD1 (7 bases). This CDR3 region has 13 residues. Per germline, CDR1 MNHEY and CDR2 SMNVEV (reference sequence). V shed 5 bases and J shed 6 bases, with 14 bases lying between them. CDR3 sequence reads: CASSVYQGGEQYF. In DNA, the CDR3 is TGTGCCAGCAGTGTTTACCAGGGGGGCGAGCAGTACTTC.

J is TRBJ1-2 and V is TRBV6-1; the D gene is possibly TRBD1 (5 bases). Germline CDR1 and CDR2: MNHNS and SASEGT. Trimming took off 0 bases at V and 8 bases at J, with 16 bases between the two ends. The CDR3 contains 15 residues. As DNA, the CDR3 is TGTGCCAGCAGTGAAGCGGGTGGGGCGGGGGACGGCTACACCTTC. Amino acids: CASSEAGGAGDGYTF.

V usage is TRBV19 and J usage is TRBJ2-5; 8 bases align to TRBD1. Germline assignment: CDR1 LNHDA and CDR2 SQIVND (reference sequence). The CDR3 is made up of 16 amino acids. With 3 bases clipped from V and 2 bases from J, the junction kept 8 bases outside the gene matches. In DNA, the CDR3 is TGTGCCAGTAGTATGTCGTACAGGGGGTCACAAGAGACCCAGTACTTC. Protein product: CASSMSYRGSQETQYF.